The 21 T cell receptor beta chains reported below all come from one sample, sequenced in a study of cytomegalovirus exposure and HLA in healthy donors. Use of 60 Vbeta and 13 Jbeta primers characterized the PCR. TCRdb's copy holds only in-frame clones and misses some; the assay was immunoSEQ multiplex PCR. Of under 300,000 clones listed, roughly four fifths were seen once; the top ten hold 8%. Sequencing was carried out using PBMCs. Every receptor here comes from a woman aged 60 to 75 in good health and CMV-seropositive.

This rearrangement joins TRBV6-5 to TRBJ2-1; the match to TRBD2 covers 7 bases. CDR1 and CDR2 (germline): MNHEY, SVGAGI. V shed 6 bases and J 8 bases; nucleotides not matched to a gene: 13. This CDR3 spans 15 amino acids. This CDR3 is CASRRAGSSLYEQFF. In nucleotides, the CDR3 is TGTGCCAGCAGACGAGCGGGGAGCTCTCTGTATGAGCAGTTCTTC.

This clone occurred a few times. The J gene is TRBJ2-1, the V gene TRBV5-1; TRBD1 aligns across 9 bases. V shed 2 bases, J shed 10 bases, and the junction held 7 bases outside the gene matches. This CDR3 contains 14 residues. The germline CDR1 and CDR2 sequences are SGHRS and YFSETQ. DNA for the CDR3: TGCGCCAGCAGCTTATCACAGGGGGCCCAGGAGCAGTTCTTC. The encoded protein is CASSLSQGAQEQFF.

The chain combines TRBV27 with TRBJ2-1, with D hard to call. V was clipped by 2 bases and J by 6 bases, with 11 bases between them. CDR1 is MNHEY and CDR2 is SMNVEV in the germline V gene (reference sequence). The CDR3 length is 14 residues. CDR3 residues: CASSLGVAVNEQFF. CDR3 sequence (DNA): TGTGCCAGCAGTTTAGGAGTAGCAGTCAATGAGCAGTTCTTC.

This rearrangement joins TRBV9 to TRBJ1-2; 7 bases line up with TRBD1. The CDR3 consists of 14 residues. Trimming at V came to 3 bases and at J to 9 bases, leaving 11 bases not matched to a gene. Looked up from germline, CDR1 is SGDLS and CDR2 is YYNGEE. The CDR3 nucleotides read TGTGCCAGCAGCGCGGGACAGCCCGTTTGGAGCTACACCTTC. Protein product: CASSAGQPVWSYTF. Full variable domain (missing parts from reference TRBV9 and TRBJ1-2): DSGVTQTPKHLITATGQRVTLRCSPRSGDLSVYWYQQSLDQGLQFLIQYYNGEERAKGNILERFSAQQFPDLHSELNLSSLELGDSALYFCASSAGQPVWSYTFGSGTRLTVV.

The genes are TRBV28 and TRBJ2-5, with D maybe TRBD1 (5 bases). The V and J ends lost 5 bases and 1 base respectively, with 8 bases between them. The CDR3 consists of 13 residues. Germline V CDR1 and CDR2: MDHEN, SYDVKM. The CDR3 nucleotides are TGTGCCAGCAGTCTCAGGGTCCAAGAGACCCAGTACTTC. Protein sequence: CASSLRVQETQYF.

V and J are TRBV7-3 and TRBJ2-1; 8 nucleotides align to TRBD2. Germline V gene data show CDR1 as SGHTA and CDR2 as FQGTGA. This CDR3 is 15 amino acids long. With 3 bases clipped from V and 4 bases from J, the junction kept 5 bases outside the gene matches. In DNA form, the CDR3 reads TGTGCCAGCAGCTTCTATAGCGGGGTATACAATGAGCAGTTCTTC. Its protein product is CASSFYSGVYNEQFF.

This chain joins TRBV25-1 and TRBJ1-1; no clear D gene. This CDR3 has 14 amino acids. Trimming removed 3 bases at V and 0 bases at J, with 8 bases between. The germline CDR1 and CDR2 sequences are MGHDK and SYGVNS. CDR3 residues: CASSDFPMNTEAFF. The CDR3 bases are TGTGCCAGCAGTGATTTCCCAATGAACACTGAAGCTTTCTTT.

The rearrangement joins TRBV5-5 to TRBJ2-5; D might be TRBD2 (5 bases). TRBJ2-7 explains the end of the DNA better; the J call may be wrong. The CDR3 runs to 14 residues. Germline V gene lookup returns CDR1 SGHKS and CDR2 YYEKEE (reference sequence). In DNA, the CDR3 is TGTGCCAGCAGCTTTGGGAGCAGCTCCTACGAGCAGTACTTC. Translated: CASSFGSSSYEQYF.

This chain uses TRBV10-3 with TRBJ1-1; 9 bases fit TRBD1. J gave up 2 bases and V 6 bases, and 4 bases lay outside the gene matches. The CDR3 contains 14 residues. Germline V gene sequence: CDR1 ENHRY, CDR2 SYGVKD. CDR3: CAIRGTGTNTEAFF. The CDR3 DNA follows: TGTGCCATCAGGGGGACAGGGACTAACACTGAAGCTTTCTTT.

The chain is built from TRBV18 and TRBJ1-4; 10 bases line up with TRBD1. J lost 7 bases, V lost 3 bases, and 2 bases had no gene match. The CDR3 length is 14 residues. Germline V CDR1 and CDR2: KGHSH, LQKENI. The CDR3 bases are TGTGCCAGCTCACCGGGGACAGGGGTTGAAAAACTGTTTTTT. Its protein is CASSPGTGVEKLFF.

The chain joins TRBV6-5 to TRBJ1-1; possibly TRBD1 for D (5 bases). Germline loops: CDR1 MNHEY, CDR2 SVGAGI. Trimming shortened V by 5 bases and J by 5 bases, and 15 bases separated the two germline ends. CDR3 length equals 14 residues. CDR3 DNA: TGTGCCAGCAGTAACCGGGGGGTCAGTACTGAAGCTTTCTTT. The encoded protein is CASSNRGVSTEAFF.

In the case of this clone: A junction end diverges from the germline sequence, so it may reflect a read error. V usage is TRBV7-9 and J usage is TRBJ1-2; no reliable D call. The CDR3 is 12 amino acids. Germline-derived CDR1 and CDR2 are SEHNR and FQNEAQ (reference sequence). The CDR3 spells CSSSHTDSGYTF. The CDR3 DNA sequence: TGTTCCAGCAGCCATACAGATTCGGGCTACACCTTC. Full variable domain (rest looked up from reference TRBV7-9 and TRBJ1-2): DTGVSQNPRHKITKRGQNVTFRCDPISEHNRLYWYRQTLGQGPEFLTYFQNEAQLEKSRLLSDRFSAERPKGSFSTLEIQRTEQGDSAMYLCSSSHTDSGYTFGSGTRLTVV.

The CDR3 spells CAWSGGGNQPQHF. CDR3 sequence (DNA): TGTGCCTGGAGTGGGGGCGGCAATCAGCCCCAGCATTTT. The J gene is TRBJ1-5, the V gene TRBV30; D is possibly TRBD1 (5 bases). From germline, CDR1 is GTSNPN and CDR2 SVGIG (reference sequence). The CDR3 loop spans 13 amino acids. V was clipped by 1 base and J by 2 bases, with 6 bases between them.

The chain combines TRBV28 with TRBJ2-7; possibly TRBD2 for D (6 bases). V lost 2 bases, J lost 6 bases, and 11 bases lay in between. The germline V gene encodes CDR1 MDHEN and CDR2 SYDVKM. The length of the CDR3 is 13 residues. The DNA of the CDR3 is TGTGCCAGCAGTTTAGGGACTTATGGCGAGCAGTACTTC. It encodes CASSLGTYGEQYF.

This sequence joins TRBV4-2 and TRBJ2-1, with TRBD2 matching over 13 bases. The V gene's germline CDR1 is LGHNA and CDR2 YNFKEQ. The V segment lost 4 bases and the J segment 4 bases; nucleotides outside the gene matches: 4. This CDR3 contains 16 residues. CDR3 sequence reads: CASSRATSGGYNEQFF. The CDR3 nucleotides read TGTGCCAGCAGCCGCGCGACTAGCGGGGGGTACAATGAGCAGTTCTTC.

This chain links TRBV5-6 with TRBJ1-3, with D possibly TRBD1 on 5 matching bases. V was shortened by 3 bases and J by 0 bases, with 16 bases between the two germline ends. This CDR3 contains 17 residues. Germline V gene lookup returns CDR1 SGHDT and CDR2 YYEEEE. The CDR3 loop is CASSSTERQISGNTIYF. The CDR3 DNA reads as TGTGCCAGCAGCTCAACAGAAAGACAGATCTCTGGAAACACCATATATTTT.

The chain carries TRBV28 and TRBJ2-6, with TRBD2 matching over 7 bases. J was trimmed by 0 bases and V by 3 bases; bases with no gene match: 17. This CDR3 has 21 residues. CDR1 and CDR2 from the germline V gene are MDHEN and SYDVKM. Written as DNA, the CDR3 is TGTGCCAGCAGTTTGGTGGGAGGGAGTTTCGGGCAGCTCTCTGGGGCCAACGTCCTGACTTTC. Its translation: CASSLVGGSFGQLSGANVLTF.

The rearrangement joins TRBV6-1 to TRBJ1-4, with D maybe TRBD1 (6 bases). Germline V gene lookup returns CDR1 MNHNS and CDR2 SASEGT. V was clipped by 6 bases and J by 2 bases, with 10 bases between them. The CDR3 consists of 14 residues. CDR3 nucleotides: TGTGCCAGCAGAGACAGGACCACTAATGAAAAACTGTTTTTT. Translation gives CASRDRTTNEKLFF.

The CDR3 region has the DNA TGCGCCAGCAGCGCGGGGACTAGCGGGTCCTACAATGAGCAGTTCTTC. Translated, it gives CASSAGTSGSYNEQFF. The chain recombines TRBV5-1 with TRBJ2-1; 12 nucleotides align to TRBD2. The CDR3 sequence is 16 residues long. V was pared by 4 bases and J by 1 base, with 3 bases of the junction left unmatched. Germline CDR1 is SGHRS and CDR2 is YFSETQ.

The CDR3 protein is CASTPDRRETEAFF. CDR3 in DNA: TGTGCCAGTACCCCGGACAGGAGGGAAACTGAAGCTTTCTTT. The chain recombines TRBV19 with TRBJ1-1, with 7 nucleotides matching TRBD1. The germline V gene encodes CDR1 LNHDA and CDR2 SQIVND (reference sequence). J gave up 5 bases and V 7 bases, and 10 bases lay outside the gene matches. This CDR3 comprises 14 residues.

This rearrangement joins TRBV7-3 to TRBJ2-3, with D unclear. Germline V gene lookup returns CDR1 SGHTA and CDR2 FQGTGA. With 5 bases removed from V and 2 bases from J, the gap between germline ends came to 5 bases. The CDR3 spans 12 residues. CDR3: CASSQITDTQYF. The CDR3 DNA follows: TGTGCCAGCAGCCAAATCACAGATACGCAGTATTTT.